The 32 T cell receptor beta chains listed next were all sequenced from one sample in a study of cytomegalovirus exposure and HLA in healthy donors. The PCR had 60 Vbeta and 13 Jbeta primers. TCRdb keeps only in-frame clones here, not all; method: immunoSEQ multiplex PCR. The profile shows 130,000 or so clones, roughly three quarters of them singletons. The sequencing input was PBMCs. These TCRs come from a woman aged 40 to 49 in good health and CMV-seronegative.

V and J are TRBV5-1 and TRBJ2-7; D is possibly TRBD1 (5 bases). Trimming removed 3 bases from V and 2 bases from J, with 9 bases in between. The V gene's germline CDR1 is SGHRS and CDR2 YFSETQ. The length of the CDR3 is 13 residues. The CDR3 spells CASSSVGAYEQYF. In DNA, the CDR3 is TGCGCCAGCAGCTCGGTAGGGGCCTACGAGCAGTACTTC.

In DNA form, the CDR3 reads TGTGCCAGCAGCGCACCACGACAGGGAGGAACCGGGGAGCTGTTTTTT. Translated, it gives CASSAPRQGGTGELFF. This sequence joins TRBV9 and TRBJ2-2, with TRBD1 as a possible D gene (7 bases). CDR3 length equals 16 residues. In germline, CDR1 is SGDLS, CDR2 YYNGEE. V was cut by 3 bases and J by 5 bases, with 17 bases left in between.

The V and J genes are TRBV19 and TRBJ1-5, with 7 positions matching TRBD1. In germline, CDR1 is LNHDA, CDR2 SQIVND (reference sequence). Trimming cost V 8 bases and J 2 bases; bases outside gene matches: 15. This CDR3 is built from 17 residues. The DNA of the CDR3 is TGTGCCAGTGGTCGGGACAGTAGGGATCTCGGCAATCAGCCCCAGCATTTT. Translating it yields CASGRDSRDLGNQPQHF.

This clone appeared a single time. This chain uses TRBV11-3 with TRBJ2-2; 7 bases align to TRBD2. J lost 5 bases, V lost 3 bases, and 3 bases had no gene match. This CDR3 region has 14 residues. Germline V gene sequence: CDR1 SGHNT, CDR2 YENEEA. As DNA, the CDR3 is TGTGCCAGCAGCTTGGCGGGGGTTACCGGGGAGCTGTTTTTT. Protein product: CASSLAGVTGELFF.

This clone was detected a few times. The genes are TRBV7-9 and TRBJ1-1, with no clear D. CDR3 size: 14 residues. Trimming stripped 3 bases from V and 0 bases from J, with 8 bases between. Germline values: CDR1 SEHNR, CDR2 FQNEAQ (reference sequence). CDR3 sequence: CASSFYEVNTEAFF. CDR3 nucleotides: TGTGCCAGCAGCTTTTATGAGGTGAACACTGAAGCTTTCTTT.

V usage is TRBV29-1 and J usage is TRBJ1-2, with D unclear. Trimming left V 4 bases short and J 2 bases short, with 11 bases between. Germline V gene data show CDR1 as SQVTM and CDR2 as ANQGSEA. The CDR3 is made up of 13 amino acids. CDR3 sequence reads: CSVVGMTNYGYTF. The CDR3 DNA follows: TGCAGCGTTGTGGGCATGACGAACTATGGCTACACCTTC.

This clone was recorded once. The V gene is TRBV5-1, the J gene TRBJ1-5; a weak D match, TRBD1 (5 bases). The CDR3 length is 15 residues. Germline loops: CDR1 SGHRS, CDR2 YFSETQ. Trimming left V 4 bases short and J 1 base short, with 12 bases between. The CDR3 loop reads CASSLEGPSNQPQHF. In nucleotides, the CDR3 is TGCGCCAGCAGCCTGGAGGGGCCAAGCAATCAGCCCCAGCATTTT.

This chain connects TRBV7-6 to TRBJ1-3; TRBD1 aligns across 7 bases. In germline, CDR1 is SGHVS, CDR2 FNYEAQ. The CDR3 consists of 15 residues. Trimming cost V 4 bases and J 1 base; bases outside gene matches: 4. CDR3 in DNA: TGTGCCAGCAGCTCCGACAGGGAATCTGGAAACACCATATATTTT. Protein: CASSSDRESGNTIYF. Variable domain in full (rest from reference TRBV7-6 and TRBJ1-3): GAGVSQSPRYKVTKRGQDVALRCDPISGHVSLYWYRQALGQGPEFLTYFNYEAQQDKSGLPNDRFSAERPEGSISTLTIQRTEQRDSAMYRCASSSDRESGNTIYFGEGSWLTVV.

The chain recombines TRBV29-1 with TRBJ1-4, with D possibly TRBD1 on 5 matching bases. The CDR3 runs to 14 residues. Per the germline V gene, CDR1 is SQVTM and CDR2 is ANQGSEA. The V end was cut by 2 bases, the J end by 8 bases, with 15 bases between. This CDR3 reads CSVESAGFAEKLFF. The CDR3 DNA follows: TGCAGCGTTGAATCCGCAGGGTTTGCCGAAAAACTGTTTTTT. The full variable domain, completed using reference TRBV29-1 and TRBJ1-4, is SAVISQKPSRDICQRGTSLTIQCQVDSQVTMMFWYRQQPGQSLTLIATANQGSEATYESGFVIDKFPISRPNLTFSTLTVSNMSPEDSSIYLCSVESAGFAEKLFFGSGTQLSVL.

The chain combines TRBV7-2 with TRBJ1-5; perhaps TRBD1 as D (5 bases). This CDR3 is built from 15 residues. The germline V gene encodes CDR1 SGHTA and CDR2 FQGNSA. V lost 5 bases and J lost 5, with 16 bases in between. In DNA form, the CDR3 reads TGTGCCAGCAGCGCCCAGGGTCGTAGGGATCAGCCCCAGCATTTT. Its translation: CASSAQGRRDQPQHF.

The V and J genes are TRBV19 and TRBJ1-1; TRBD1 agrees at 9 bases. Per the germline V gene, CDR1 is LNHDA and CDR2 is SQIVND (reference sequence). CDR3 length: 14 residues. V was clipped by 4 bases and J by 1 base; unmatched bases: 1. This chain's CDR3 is CASSRGQGNTEAFF. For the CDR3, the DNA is TGTGCCAGTAGTAGGGGACAGGGGAACACTGAAGCTTTCTTT. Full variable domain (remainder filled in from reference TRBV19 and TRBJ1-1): DGGITQSPKYLFRKEGQNVTLSCEQNLNHDAMYWYRQDPGQGLRLIYYSQIVNDFQKGDIAEGYSVSREKKESFPLTVTSAQKNPTAFYLCASSRGQGNTEAFFGQGTRLTVV.

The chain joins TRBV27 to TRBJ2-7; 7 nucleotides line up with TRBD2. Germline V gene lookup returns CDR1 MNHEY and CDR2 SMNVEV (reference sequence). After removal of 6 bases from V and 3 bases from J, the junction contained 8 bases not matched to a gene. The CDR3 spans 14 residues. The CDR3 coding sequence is TGTGCCAGCAGCCTTCGGGGGGTCTACTACGAGCAGTACTTC. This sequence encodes CASSLRGVYYEQYF.

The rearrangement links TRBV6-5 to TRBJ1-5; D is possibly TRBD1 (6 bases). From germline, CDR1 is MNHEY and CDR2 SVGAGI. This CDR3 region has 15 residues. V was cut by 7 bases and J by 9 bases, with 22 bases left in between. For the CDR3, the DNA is TGTGCCAGCAATTCAGACAGGCTGGTGGAGTGGCCCCAGCATTTT. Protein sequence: CASNSDRLVEWPQHF.

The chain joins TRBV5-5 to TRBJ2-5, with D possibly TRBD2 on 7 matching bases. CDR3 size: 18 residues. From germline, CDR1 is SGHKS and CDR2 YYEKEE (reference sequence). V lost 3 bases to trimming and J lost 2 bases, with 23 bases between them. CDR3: CASSSTISGRGTQETQYF. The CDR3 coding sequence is TGTGCCAGCAGCTCGACTATATCGGGGCGGGGGACACAAGAGACCCAGTACTTC.

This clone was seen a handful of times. CDR3 nucleotides: TGTGCCAGCACCCTGGGGCAGAAAGAGACCCAGTACTTC. This codes for CASTLGQKETQYF. The chain joins TRBV5-4 to TRBJ2-5; TRBD1 might be the D (5 bases). V shed 6 bases and J shed 3 bases, with 12 bases lying between them. CDR1 and CDR2 from the germline V gene are SGHNT and YYREEE (reference sequence). The CDR3 consists of 13 residues. Using reference TRBV5-4 and TRBJ2-5 for the parts outside the CDR3, the full variable domain is ETGVTQSPTHLIKTRGQQVTLRCSSQSGHNTVSWYQQALGQGPQFIFQYYREEENGRGNFPPRFSGLQFPNYSSELNVNALELDDSALYLCASTLGQKETQYFGPGTRLLVL.

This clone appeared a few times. For the CDR3, the DNA is TGTGCCAGCTCACCAACAGGGGAGTGGGGGCAGCCCCAGCATTTT. Translating it yields CASSPTGEWGQPQHF. The chain uses TRBV18 and TRBJ1-5; TRBD1 matches at 7 bases. Germline values: CDR1 KGHSH, CDR2 LQKENI. Unmatched junction bases numbered 8, after V lost 2 bases and J lost 7 bases. The CDR3 spans 15 residues.

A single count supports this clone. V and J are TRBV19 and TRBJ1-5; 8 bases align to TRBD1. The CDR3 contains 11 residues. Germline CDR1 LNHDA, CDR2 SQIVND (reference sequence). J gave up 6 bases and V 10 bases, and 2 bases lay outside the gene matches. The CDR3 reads CAIQGGQPQHF. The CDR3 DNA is TGTGCCATACAGGGGGGTCAGCCCCAGCATTTT. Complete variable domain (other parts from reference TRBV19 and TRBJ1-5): DGGITQSPKYLFRKEGQNVTLSCEQNLNHDAMYWYRQDPGQGLRLIYYSQIVNDFQKGDIAEGYSVSREKKESFPLTVTSAQKNPTAFYLCAIQGGQPQHFGDGTRLSIL.

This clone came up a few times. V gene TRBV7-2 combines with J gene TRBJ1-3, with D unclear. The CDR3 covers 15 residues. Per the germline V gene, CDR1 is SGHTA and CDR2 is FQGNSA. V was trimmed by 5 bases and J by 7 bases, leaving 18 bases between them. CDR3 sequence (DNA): TGTGCCAGCAGCCCCGAGGGCCTTGTAGGGAACACCATATATTTT. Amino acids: CASSPEGLVGNTIYF.

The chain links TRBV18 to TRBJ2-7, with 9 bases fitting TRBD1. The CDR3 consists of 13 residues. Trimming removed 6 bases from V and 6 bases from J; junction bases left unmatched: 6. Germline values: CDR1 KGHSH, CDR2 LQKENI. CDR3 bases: TGTGCCAGCTCTCGGGACAGGGACAGCGAGCAGTACTTC. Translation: CASSRDRDSEQYF.

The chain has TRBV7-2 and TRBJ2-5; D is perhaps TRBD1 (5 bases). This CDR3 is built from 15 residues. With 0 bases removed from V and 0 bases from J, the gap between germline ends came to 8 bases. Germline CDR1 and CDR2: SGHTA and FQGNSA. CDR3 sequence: CASSLAQGNQETQYF. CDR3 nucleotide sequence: TGTGCCAGCAGCTTAGCGCAGGGAAACCAAGAGACCCAGTACTTC.

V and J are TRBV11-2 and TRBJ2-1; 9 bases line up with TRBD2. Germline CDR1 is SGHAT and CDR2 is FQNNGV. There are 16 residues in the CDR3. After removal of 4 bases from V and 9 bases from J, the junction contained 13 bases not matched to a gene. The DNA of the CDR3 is TGTGCCAGCAGCTCAATAGCGGGGGCGGGCCTTGGTGAGCAGTTCTTC. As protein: CASSSIAGAGLGEQFF.

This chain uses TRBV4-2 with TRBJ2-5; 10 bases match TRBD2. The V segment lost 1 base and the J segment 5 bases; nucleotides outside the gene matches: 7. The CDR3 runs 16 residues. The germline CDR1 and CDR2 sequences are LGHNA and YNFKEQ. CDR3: CASSQAERGGSETQYF. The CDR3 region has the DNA TGTGCCAGCAGCCAAGCGGAGCGGGGGGGCTCGGAGACCCAGTACTTC.

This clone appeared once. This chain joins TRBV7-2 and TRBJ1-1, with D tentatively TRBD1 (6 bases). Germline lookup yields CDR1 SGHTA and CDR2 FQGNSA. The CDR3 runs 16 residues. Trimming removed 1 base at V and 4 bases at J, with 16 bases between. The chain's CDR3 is CASSLVSSRGPTEAFF. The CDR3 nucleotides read TGTGCCAGCAGCTTAGTTTCGTCCAGGGGCCCCACTGAAGCTTTCTTT.

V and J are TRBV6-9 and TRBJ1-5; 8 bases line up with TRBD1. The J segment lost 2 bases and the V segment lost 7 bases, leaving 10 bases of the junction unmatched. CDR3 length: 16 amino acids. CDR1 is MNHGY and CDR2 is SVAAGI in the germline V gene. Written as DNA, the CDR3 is TGTGCCAGCACCGAACAGGGGGAAAAGGGCAATCAGCCCCAGCATTTT. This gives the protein CASTEQGEKGNQPQHF.

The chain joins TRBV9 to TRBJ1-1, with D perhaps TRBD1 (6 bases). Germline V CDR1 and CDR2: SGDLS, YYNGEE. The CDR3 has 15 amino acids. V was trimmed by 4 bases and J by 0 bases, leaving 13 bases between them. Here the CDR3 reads CASSYSDSLNTEAFF. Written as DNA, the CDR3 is TGTGCCAGCAGCTACTCGGACAGCCTGAACACTGAAGCTTTCTTT.

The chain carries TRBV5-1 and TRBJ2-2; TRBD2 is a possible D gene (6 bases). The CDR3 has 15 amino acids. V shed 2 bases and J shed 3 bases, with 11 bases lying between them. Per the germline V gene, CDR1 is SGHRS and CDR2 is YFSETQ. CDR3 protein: CASSFGGSHTGELFF. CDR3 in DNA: TGCGCCAGCAGCTTCGGGGGTTCCCACACCGGGGAGCTGTTTTTT. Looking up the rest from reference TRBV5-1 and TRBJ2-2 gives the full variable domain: KAGVTQTPRYLIKTRGQQVTLSCSPISGHRSVSWYQQTPGQGLQFLFEYFSETQRNKGNFPGRFSGRQFSNSRSEMNVSTLELGDSALYLCASSFGGSHTGELFFGEGSRLTVL.

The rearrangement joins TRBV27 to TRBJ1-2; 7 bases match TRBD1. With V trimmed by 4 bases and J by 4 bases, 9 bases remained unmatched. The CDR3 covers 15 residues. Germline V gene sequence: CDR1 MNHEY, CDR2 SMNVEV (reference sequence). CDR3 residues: CASSSAGTVFYGYTF. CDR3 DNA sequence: TGTGCCAGCAGTTCCGCCGGGACAGTCTTCTATGGCTACACCTTC.

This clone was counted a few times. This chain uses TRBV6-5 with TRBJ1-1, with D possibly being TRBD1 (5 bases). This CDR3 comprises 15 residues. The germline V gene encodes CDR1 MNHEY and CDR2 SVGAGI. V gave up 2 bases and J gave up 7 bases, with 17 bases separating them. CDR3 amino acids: CASSYRQSMNGEAFF. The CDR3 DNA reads TGTGCCAGCAGTTACAGACAGAGCATGAACGGTGAAGCTTTCTTT.

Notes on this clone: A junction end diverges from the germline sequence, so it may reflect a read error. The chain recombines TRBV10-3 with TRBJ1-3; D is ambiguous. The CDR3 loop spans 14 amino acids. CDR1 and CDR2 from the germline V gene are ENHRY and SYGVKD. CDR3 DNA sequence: TGCCACCAGGCGGGGATCAGCTCTGGAAACACCATATATTTT. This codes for CHQAGISSGNTIYF.

CDR3 loop: CASSLVYRSVSTNEKLFF. The DNA for the CDR3 is TGTGCCAGCAGCTTAGTTTACAGGAGCGTGTCAACTAATGAAAAACTGTTTTTT. The rearrangement uses TRBV11-2 and TRBJ1-4; D is possibly TRBD1 (5 bases). V gave up 1 base and J gave up 0 bases, with 15 bases separating them. Germline V lookup: CDR1 SGHAT, CDR2 FQNNGV. This CDR3 is 18 amino acids long. The whole variable domain, remainder taken from reference TRBV11-2 and TRBJ1-4, is EAGVAQSPRYKIIEKRQSVAFWCNPISGHATLYWYQQILGQGPKLLIQFQNNGVVDDSQLPKDRFSAERLKGVDSTLKIQPAKLEDSAVYLCASSLVYRSVSTNEKLFFGSGTQLSVL.

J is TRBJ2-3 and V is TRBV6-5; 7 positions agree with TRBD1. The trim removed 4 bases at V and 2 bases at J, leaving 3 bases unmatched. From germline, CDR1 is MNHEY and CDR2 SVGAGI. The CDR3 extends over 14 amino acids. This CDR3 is CASSWGQFTDTQYF. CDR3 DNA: TGTGCCAGCAGTTGGGGACAGTTCACAGATACGCAGTATTTT.

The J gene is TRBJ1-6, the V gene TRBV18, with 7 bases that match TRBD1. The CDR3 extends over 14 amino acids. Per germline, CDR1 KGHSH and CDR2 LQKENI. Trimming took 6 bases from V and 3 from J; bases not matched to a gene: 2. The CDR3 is CASSRDSYNSPLHF. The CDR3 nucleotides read TGTGCCAGCTCCCGGGACAGCTATAATTCACCCCTCCACTTT.